Below are 7 T cell receptor beta chains sequenced from a single sample in a study of a mutant IDH1 vaccine in newly diagnosed glioma. Antigens of these TCRs are unknown. The time point is: week 47, end of study. Doses of 300 ug of mutant IDH1 20-mer peptide were given with topical imiquimod. The protocol was immunoSEQ multiplex PCR, while the TCRdb copy is restricted to in-frame clones and leaves out a portion. The sample holds tens of thousands of clones, approximately 80% seen once. The source was PBMCs, collected from a glioma patient whose treatment included an IDH1 peptide vaccine. All receptors derive from a man younger than 30 with glioma. Some clones in this sample may be carry-over from other donors' samples.

This clone was seen a few times. V and J are TRBV9 and TRBJ1-5, with 8 bases lining up with TRBD1. CDR3 length: 15 residues. Germline values: CDR1 SGDLS, CDR2 YYNGEE. With V trimmed by 0 bases and J by 7 bases, 6 bases remained unmatched. DNA of the CDR3: TGTGCCAGCAGCGTAGCGGCAGGGGGCGGCCAGCCCCAGCATTTT. Translating it yields CASSVAAGGGQPQHF.

The chain is built from TRBV30 and TRBJ2-3; TRBD2 aligns across 7 bases. The J segment lost 2 bases and the V segment lost 0 bases, leaving 8 bases of the junction unmatched. The CDR3 has 16 amino acids. Per the germline V gene, CDR1 is GTSNPN and CDR2 is SVGIG (reference sequence). The DNA of the CDR3 is TGTGCCTGGAGTGTCCCCATAGCGGGTCCCACAGATACGCAGTATTTT. Amino acids: CAWSVPIAGPTDTQYF.

This clone was seen a single time. The rearrangement joins TRBV2 to TRBJ2-7, with a weak D call TRBD2 (5 bases). The CDR3 covers 14 residues. Deletions cut 7 bases from V and 2 bases from J, with 15 bases between. Per the germline V gene, CDR1 is SNHLY and CDR2 is FYNNEI. As DNA, the CDR3 is TGTGCCAGCACCCCGAGGTGGACTCCCTACGAGCAGTACTTC. This codes for CASTPRWTPYEQYF.

The chain has TRBV29-1 and TRBJ1-2; D is uncertain. Trimming shortened V by 5 bases and J by 2 bases, and 9 bases separated the two germline ends. The CDR3 runs to 12 residues. Germline V gene sequence: CDR1 SQVTM, CDR2 ANQGSEA. The CDR3 loop is CSVTEANYGYTF. For the CDR3, the DNA is TGCAGCGTTACAGAAGCGAACTATGGCTACACCTTC.

The rearrangement joins TRBV27 to TRBJ2-6, with D uncertain. The CDR3 is 14 residues long. V lost 2 bases and J lost 2, with 4 bases in between. Germline CDR1 MNHEY, CDR2 SMNVEV (reference sequence). For the CDR3, the DNA is TGTGCCAGCAGTTTAGGACCTGGGGCCAACGTCCTGACTTTC. Residues: CASSLGPGANVLTF.

V gene TRBV15 combines with J gene TRBJ2-1, with D tentatively TRBD2 (5 bases). This CDR3 contains 14 residues. In germline, CDR1 is LNHNV, CDR2 YYDKDF (reference sequence). Trimming took off 0 bases at V and 8 bases at J, with 11 bases between the two ends. The CDR3 DNA is TGTGCCACCAGCAGAGATGGCCCCGGGGATGAGCAGTTCTTC. Translating gives CATSRDGPGDEQFF.

The chain uses TRBV10-1 and TRBJ1-5, with 8 bases identical to TRBD1. Germline V gene sequence: CDR1 WNHNN, CDR2 SYGVQD (reference sequence). There are 16 residues in the CDR3. V was pared by 3 bases and J by 0 bases, with 4 bases of the junction left unmatched. CDR3 protein: CASSDQQGDSNQPQHF. The CDR3 DNA reads as TGCGCCAGCAGTGACCAACAGGGGGATAGCAATCAGCCCCAGCATTTT.